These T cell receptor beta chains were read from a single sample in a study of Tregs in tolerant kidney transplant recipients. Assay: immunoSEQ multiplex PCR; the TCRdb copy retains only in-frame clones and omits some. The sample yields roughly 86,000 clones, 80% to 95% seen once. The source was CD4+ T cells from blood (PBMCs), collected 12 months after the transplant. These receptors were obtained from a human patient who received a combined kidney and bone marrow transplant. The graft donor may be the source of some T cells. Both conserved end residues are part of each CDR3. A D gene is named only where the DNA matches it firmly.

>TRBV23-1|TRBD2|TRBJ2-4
CASSQSVGMERGTLAKNIQYF
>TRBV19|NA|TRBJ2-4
CASSPRGGPLAKNIQYF
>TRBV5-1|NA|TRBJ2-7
CASSLWGGQGSEQYF
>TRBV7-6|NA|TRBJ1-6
CASSLAGNSPLHF
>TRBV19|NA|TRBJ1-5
CASSIWPMGNQPQHF
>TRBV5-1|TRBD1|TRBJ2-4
CASSLTGGAAKNIQYF
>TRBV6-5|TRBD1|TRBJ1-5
CASRRGDSPNQPQHF
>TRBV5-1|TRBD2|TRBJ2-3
CASSLGNSGTDTQYF
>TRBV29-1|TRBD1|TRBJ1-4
CSVLSGTGVEKLFF
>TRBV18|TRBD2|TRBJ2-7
CASSLGLAGASYEQYF
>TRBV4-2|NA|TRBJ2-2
CASSQGLLNTGELFF
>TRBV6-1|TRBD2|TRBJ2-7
CASHISGSSYEQYF
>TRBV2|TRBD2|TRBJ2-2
CARGVAGVAGELFF
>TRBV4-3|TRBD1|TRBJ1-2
CASSQDTGGTYGYTF
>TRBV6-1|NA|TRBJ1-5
CASSEDPGSNQPQHF
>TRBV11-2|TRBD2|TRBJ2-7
CASSPMGLAVHEQYF
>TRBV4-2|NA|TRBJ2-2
CASSRVSGLYTGELFF
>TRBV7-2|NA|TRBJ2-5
CASSSTVGAVKTQYF
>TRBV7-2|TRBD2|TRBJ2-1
CASSRRVAGARGAEQFF
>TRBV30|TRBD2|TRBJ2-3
CAWWGLAEGPGVTDTQYF
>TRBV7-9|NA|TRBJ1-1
CASSQTQAPEAFF
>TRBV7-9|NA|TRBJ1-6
CASSLVGQHNSPLHF
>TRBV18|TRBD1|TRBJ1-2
CASSPPGTGTYGYTF
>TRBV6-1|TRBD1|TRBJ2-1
CASSKQGNEQFF
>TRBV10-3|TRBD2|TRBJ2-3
CAISTTTSSHDTQYF
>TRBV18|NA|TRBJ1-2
CASSPHRENYGYTF
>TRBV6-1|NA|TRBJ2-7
CASSRTTETYEQYF
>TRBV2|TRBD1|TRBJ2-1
CASSVGQDAYNEQFF
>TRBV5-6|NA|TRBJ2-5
CASSLYQGGKQETQYF
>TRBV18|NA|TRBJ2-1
CASSPFGPGQPNEQFF
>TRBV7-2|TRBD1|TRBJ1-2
CASSKTRQGAVYGYTF
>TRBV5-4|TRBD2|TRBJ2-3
CASSLHWTSGKYTQYF
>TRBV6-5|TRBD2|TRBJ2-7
CASSSSGRTLYEQYF
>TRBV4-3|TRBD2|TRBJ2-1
CASSQDPQQRGYNEQFF
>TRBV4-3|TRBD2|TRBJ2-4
CASSQGLSGGLVVASGKNIQYF
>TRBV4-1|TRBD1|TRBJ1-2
CASSQVGQAYGYTF
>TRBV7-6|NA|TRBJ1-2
CASSNPGQNGYTF
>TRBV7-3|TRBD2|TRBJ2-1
CASRSGGGNEQFF
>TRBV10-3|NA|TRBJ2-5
CAISESISGGQETQYF
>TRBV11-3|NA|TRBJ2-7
CASSSVLDRPSNEQYF
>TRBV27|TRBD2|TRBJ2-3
CASSLLGLAGMDTQYF
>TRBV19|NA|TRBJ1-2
CASSIPSGLWADYGYTF
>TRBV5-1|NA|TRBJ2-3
CATSGGAGGTDTQYF
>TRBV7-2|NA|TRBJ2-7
CASSLPGAHYEQYF
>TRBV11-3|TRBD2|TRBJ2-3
CASSLRLADTDTQYF
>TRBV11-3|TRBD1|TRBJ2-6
CASSLTGGSSGANVLTF
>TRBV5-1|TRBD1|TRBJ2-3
CASSFSDRGPPDTQYF
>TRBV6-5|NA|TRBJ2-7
CASGYPLGLTYEQYF
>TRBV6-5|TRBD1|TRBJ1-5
CASRQGWNSNQPQHF
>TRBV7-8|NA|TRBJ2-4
CASSHTRTAPAKNIQYF
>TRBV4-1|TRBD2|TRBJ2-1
CASSRTSGVDNEQFF
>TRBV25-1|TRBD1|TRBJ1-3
CASSELQGVRNTIYF
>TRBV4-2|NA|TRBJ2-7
CASSQEDSHSFNYEQYF
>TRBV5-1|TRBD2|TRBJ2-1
CASSLQTPGLEDEQFF
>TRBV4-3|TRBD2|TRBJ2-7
CASSQVLAGAVEQYF